This entry describes one TCR beta chain. What it binds is unknown. Incorporated into the TCR beta cDNA libraries were unique molecular identifiers, which served to reduce PCR and sequencing biases. MiXCR, applied by TCRdb to the PCR reads, yields one record per CDR3 protein. Altogether hundreds of thousands of distinct CDR3 sequences are present, approximately 45% being singletons, with the ten largest covering about 12%. After removal of 4 bases from V and 5 bases from J, the junction contained 2 bases not matched to a gene. The CDR3 covers 13 residues. Germline V gives CDR1 LGHNA, CDR2 YNFKEQ. These data belong to a study of post-analysis software for immune sequencing data. Overall study context: Clinical courses comprised relapsing-remitting, secondary progressive and progressive-relapsing multiple sclerosis. The study's findings and limits: Strong same-batch co-clustering of samples appeared with F measure clustering. Normalized Chao1 diversity was significantly reduced in patients versus controls. Comparison of patients with controls showed five or six TRBV segments more frequent in patients, TRBV5-6, TRBV5-1 and TRBV20-1 among them.

The rearrangement uses TRBV4-2 and TRBJ1-5; 7 bases are shared with TRBD1. The sample comprised blood. This receptor was obtained from a girl aged 10 to 17 with multiple sclerosis. The CDR3 DNA is TGTGCCAGCAGCCGACAGGGAGATCAGCCCCAGCATTTT. It encodes CASSRQGDQPQHF.